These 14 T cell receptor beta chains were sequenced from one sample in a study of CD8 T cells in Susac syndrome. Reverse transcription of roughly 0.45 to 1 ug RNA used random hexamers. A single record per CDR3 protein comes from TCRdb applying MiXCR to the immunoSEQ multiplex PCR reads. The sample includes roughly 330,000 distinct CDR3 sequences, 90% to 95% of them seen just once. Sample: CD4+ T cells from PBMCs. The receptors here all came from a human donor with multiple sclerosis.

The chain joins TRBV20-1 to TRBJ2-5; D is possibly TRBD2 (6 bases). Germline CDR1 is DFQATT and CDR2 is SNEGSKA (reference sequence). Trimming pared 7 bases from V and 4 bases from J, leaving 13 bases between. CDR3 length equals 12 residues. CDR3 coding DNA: TGCAGTGGGGGGAGGATCGGAGAGACCCAGTACTTC. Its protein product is CSGGRIGETQYF.

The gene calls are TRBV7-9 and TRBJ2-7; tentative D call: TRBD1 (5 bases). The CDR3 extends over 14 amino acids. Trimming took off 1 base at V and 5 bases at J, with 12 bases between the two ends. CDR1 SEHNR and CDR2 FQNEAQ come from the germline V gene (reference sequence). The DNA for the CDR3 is TGTGCCAGCAGCTTAGAGGGGTGGTCCAACGAGCAGTACTTC. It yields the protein CASSLEGWSNEQYF.

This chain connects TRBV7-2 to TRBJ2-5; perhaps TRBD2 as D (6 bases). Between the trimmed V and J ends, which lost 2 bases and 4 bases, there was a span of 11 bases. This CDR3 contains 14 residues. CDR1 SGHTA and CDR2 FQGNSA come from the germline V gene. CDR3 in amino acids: CASSLSRGPETQYF. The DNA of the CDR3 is TGTGCCAGCAGCTTATCGCGGGGCCCAGAGACCCAGTACTTC.

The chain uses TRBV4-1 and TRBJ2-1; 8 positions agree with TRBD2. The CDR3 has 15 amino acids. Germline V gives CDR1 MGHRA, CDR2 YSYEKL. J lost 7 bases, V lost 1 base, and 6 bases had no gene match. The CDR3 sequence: CASSQGLAISNEQFF. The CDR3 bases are TGCGCCAGCAGCCAAGGACTAGCGATCTCGAATGAGCAGTTCTTC.

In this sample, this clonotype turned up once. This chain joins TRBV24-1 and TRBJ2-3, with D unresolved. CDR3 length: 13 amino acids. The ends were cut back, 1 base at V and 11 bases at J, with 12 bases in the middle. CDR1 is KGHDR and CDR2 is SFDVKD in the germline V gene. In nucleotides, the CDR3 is TGTGCCACCAGTGATTTTCACCTTCAAGGGCAGTATTTT. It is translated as CATSDFHLQGQYF.

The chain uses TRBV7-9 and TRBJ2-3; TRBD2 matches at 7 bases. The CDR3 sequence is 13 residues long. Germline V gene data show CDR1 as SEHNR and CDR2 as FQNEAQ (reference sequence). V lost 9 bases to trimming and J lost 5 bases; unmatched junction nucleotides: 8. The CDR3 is CARAGEPGDTQYF. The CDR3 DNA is TGTGCCAGGGCGGGGGAGCCGGGAGATACGCAGTATTTT.

The CDR3 bases are TGTGCCAGTCTAGCGGGGGCTTGGGACACTGAAGCTTTCTTT. It specifies CASLAGAWDTEAFF. V and J are TRBV7-9 and TRBJ1-1; weak D call: TRBD1 (6 bases). The CDR3 loop spans 14 amino acids. Trimming took 9 bases from V and 3 from J, leaving 17 bases between them. The germline V gene has CDR1 SEHNR and CDR2 FQNEAQ (reference sequence).

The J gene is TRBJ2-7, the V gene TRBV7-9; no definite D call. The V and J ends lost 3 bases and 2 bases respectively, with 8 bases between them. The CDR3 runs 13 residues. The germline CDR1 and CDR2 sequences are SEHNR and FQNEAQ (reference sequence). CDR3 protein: CASSFSQTYEQYF. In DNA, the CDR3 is TGTGCCAGCAGCTTCTCACAGACCTACGAGCAGTACTTC.

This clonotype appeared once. The CDR3 DNA reads as TGTGCCATCCCCACCCCCGGGACAGGGGATCAGCCCCAGCATTTT. Residues: CAIPTPGTGDQPQHF. The chain employs TRBV21-1 and TRBJ1-5; TRBD1, the table's D call, lacks a check against the DNA. TRBV21-1 is a recognized pseudogene. This CDR3 region has 15 residues.

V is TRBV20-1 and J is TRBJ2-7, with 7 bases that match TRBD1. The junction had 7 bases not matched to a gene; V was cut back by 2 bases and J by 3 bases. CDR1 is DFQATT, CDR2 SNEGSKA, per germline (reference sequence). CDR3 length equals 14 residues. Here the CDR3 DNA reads TGCAGTGCTAGAAGGGACAGAGGATACTACGAGCAGTACTTC. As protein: CSARRDRGYYEQYF.

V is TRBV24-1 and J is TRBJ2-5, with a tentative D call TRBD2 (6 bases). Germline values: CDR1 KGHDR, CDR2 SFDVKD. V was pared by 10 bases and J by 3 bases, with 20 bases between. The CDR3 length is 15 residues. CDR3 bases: TGTGCCACGACTGCCGGGACTCCCGGCGAAGAGACCCAGTACTTC. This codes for CATTAGTPGEETQYF.

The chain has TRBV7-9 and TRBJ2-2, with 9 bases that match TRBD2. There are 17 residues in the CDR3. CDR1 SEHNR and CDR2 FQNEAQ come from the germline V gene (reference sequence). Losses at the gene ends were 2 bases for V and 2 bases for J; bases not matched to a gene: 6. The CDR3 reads CASSLRRGRENTGELFF. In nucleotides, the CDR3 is TGTGCCAGCAGCTTACGACGCGGGAGGGAAAACACCGGGGAGCTGTTTTTT. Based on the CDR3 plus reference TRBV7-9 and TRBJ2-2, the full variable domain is DTGVSQNPRHKITKRGQNVTFRCDPISEHNRLYWYRQTLGQGPEFLTYFQNEAQLEKSRLLSDRFSAERPKGSFSTLEIQRTEQGDSAMYLCASSLRRGRENTGELFFGEGSRLTVL.

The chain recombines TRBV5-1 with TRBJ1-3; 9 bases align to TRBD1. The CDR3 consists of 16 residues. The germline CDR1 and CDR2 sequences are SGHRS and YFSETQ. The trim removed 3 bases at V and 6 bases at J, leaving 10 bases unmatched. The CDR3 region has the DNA TGCGCCAGCAGCTCGACGTCCTGGACAGGGGCAAACACCATATATTTT. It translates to CASSSTSWTGANTIYF.

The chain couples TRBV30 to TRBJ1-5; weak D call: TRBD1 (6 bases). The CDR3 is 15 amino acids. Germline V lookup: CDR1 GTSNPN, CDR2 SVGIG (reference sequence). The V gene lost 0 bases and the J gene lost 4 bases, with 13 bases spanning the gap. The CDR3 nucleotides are TGTGCCTGGAGTGTTGGGGGCGTCGATAATCAGCCCCAGCATTTT. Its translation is CAWSVGGVDNQPQHF.